Sequencing of this T cell receptor beta chain was carried out in a study of T cell repertoires in cytomegalovirus infection. Overall study context: Based on public TCR beta signatures, there were indications of CMV infection and of a matching HLA type.

Germline V gene lookup returns CDR1 LGHDT and CDR2 YNNKEL (reference sequence). This CDR3 comprises 16 residues. The ends were cut back, 1 base at V and 3 bases at J, with 16 bases in the middle. From the reads, TCRdb called clonotypes with MiXCR, one entry per CDR3 protein. Seen here are approximately 400,000 distinct CDR3 sequences, about a third observed once, and the top ten hold approximately 14%. A note on this clonotype: Its antigen remains unknown.

Study findings and constraints: Accumulated public TCR beta family frequency recognized individuals carrying CMV together with the relevant HLA. HLA-C-restricted CMV clonotypes gave the most frequent clonotype in two of eight donors.

Sample: PBMCs. This receptor was obtained from a human donor in good health (CMV status not recorded). Some clones in this sample may be carry-over from other donors' samples. The rearrangement uses TRBV3-1 and TRBJ2-7, with TRBD2 as a possible D gene (5 bases). The CDR3 DNA reads as TGTGCCAGCAGCCAAGGCGGGCCGAAAACTCACTACGAGCAGTACTTC. It yields the protein CASSQGGPKTHYEQYF.